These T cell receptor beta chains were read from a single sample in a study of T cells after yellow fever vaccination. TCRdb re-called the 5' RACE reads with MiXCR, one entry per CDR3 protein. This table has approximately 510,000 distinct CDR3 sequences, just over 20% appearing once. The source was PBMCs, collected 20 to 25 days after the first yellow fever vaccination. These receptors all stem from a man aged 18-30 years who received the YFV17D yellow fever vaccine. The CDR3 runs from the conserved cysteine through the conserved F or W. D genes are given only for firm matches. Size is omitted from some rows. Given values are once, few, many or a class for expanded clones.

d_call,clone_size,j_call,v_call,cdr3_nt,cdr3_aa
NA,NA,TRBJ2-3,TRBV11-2,TGTGCCAGCAGCTACCAGTCTAACCTCCCAGATACGCAGTATTTT,CASSYQSNLPDTQYF
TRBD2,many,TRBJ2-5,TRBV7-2,TGTGCCAGCACAACTAGCGGGGGGGCAGAGACCCAGTACTTC,CASTTSGGAETQYF
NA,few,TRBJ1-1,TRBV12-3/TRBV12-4,TGTGCCAGCAGCCCCCTCGGGGGTCTCACTGAAGCTTTCTTT,CASSPLGGLTEAFF
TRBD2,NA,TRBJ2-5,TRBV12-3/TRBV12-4,TGTGCCAGCAATCCGAGCGGGGGATCCCAAGAGACCCAGTACTTC,CASNPSGGSQETQYF
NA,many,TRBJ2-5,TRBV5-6,TGTGCCAGCAGCTTTTGGGGGCCGAACTTCCAAGAGACCCAGTACTTC,CASSFWGPNFQETQYF
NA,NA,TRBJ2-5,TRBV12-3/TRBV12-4,TGTGCCAGCAGTTTTGCTTTCGAGACCCAAGAGACCCAGTACTTC,CASSFAFETQETQYF
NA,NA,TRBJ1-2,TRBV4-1,TGCGCCAGCAGCCAAGACCCCCTCCCGTGGGGCTACACCTTC,CASSQDPLPWGYTF
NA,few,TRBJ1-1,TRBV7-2,TGTGCCAGCAGCATACTCCGGTACGGTGAAGCTTTCTTT,CASSILRYGEAFF
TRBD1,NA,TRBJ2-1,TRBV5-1,TGCGCCAGCAGCCTCCGGGACAGGGGAGAGGGTGAGCAGTTCTTC,CASSLRDRGEGEQFF
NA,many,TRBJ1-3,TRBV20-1,TGCAGTGCTAGCGGCGGGAGCTCTGGAAACACCATATATTTT,CSASGGSSGNTIYF
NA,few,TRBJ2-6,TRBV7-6,TGTGCCAGCAGCTTAGGTCAGGGACACGCTGGGGCCAACGTCCTGACTTTC,CASSLGQGHAGANVLTF
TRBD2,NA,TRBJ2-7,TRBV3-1,TGTGCCAGCAGCCAAGACCCTAGCGGTGCCTACGAGCAGTACTTC,CASSQDPSGAYEQYF
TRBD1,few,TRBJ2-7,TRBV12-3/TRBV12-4,TGTGCCAGCAGCCGAGACAGGGTAAGCCACGAGCAGTACTTC,CASSRDRVSHEQYF
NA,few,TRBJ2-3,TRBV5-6,TGTGCCAGCAGCCCAGGAAAGGCTCGTCGATATACGCAGTATTTT,CASSPGKARRYTQYF
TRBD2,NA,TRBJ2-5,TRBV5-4,TGTGCCAGCAGCTGGGGACTAGCGGGGGGTGGAGAGACCCAGTACTTC,CASSWGLAGGGETQYF
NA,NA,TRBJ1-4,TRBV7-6,TGTGCCAGTTCAGGGGACCCGGGAGAAAAACTGTTTTTT,CASSGDPGEKLFF
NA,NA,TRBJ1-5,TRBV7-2,TGTGCCAGCAGCCACAGGGTGGGGGATCAGCCCCAGCATTTT,CASSHRVGDQPQHF
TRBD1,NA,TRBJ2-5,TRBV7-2,TGTGCCAGCAGCCGACAGGGGAAGGGGGAGACCCAGTACTTC,CASSRQGKGETQYF
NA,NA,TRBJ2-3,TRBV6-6,TGTGCATACGGAGTCAGGGTTGGGGATACGCAGTATTTT,CAYGVRVGDTQYF
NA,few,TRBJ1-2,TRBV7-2,TGTGCCAGCAGCTTAGTTGCCAGGGAGTATGGCTACACCTTC,CASSLVAREYGYTF
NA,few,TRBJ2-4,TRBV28,TGTGCCAGCAGTCCCAAAAACATTCAGTACTTC,CASSPKNIQYF
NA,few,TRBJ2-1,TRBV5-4,TGTGCCAGCAGCCCGTGGGGATTTACCTCCTACAATGAGCAGTTCTTC,CASSPWGFTSYNEQFF
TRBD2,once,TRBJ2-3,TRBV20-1,TGCAGTGCTAGAGATCCCAGCGGGGGGGCCTGGCACCGAGATACGCAGTATTTT,CSARDPSGGAWHRDTQYF
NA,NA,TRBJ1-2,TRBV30,TGTGCCTGGAGTGGCGGGCCAGGAGGAGGCTACACCTTC,CAWSGGPGGGYTF
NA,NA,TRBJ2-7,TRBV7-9,TGTGCCAGCAAGAGGGGTGGCTACGAGCAGTACTTC,CASKRGGYEQYF
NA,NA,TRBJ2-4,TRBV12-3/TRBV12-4,TGTGCCAGCCTATCTTTCAAAGCCAAAAACATTCAGTACTTC,CASLSFKAKNIQYF
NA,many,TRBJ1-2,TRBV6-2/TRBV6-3,TGTGCCAGCAGCGGTTCCAGCTATGGCTACACCTTC,CASSGSSYGYTF
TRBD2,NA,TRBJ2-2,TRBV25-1,TGTGCCAGCAGTGTACCGGGACTAGAAACCGGGGAGCTGTTTTTT,CASSVPGLETGELFF
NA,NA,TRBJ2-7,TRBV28,TGTGCCAGCAGGGTTCAGGGGGGCTACGAGCAGTACTTC,CASRVQGGYEQYF
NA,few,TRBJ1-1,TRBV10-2,TGCGCCAGCAGGGGGGGGAGGAACACTGAAGCTTTCTTT,CASRGGRNTEAFF
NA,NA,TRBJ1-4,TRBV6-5,TGTGCCAGCAGTTACGGACAGTCAACTAATGAAAAACTGTTTTTT,CASSYGQSTNEKLFF
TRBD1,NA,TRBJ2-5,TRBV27,TGTGCCAGCAAGGGGGCGTCAAATGTAGCGCGTGAGACCCAGTACTTC,CASKGASNVARETQYF
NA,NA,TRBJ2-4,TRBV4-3,TGCGCCAGCAGCCAAGAGGGCAGATTTATTGACATTCAGTACTTC,CASSQEGRFIDIQYF
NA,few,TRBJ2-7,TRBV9,TGTGCCAGCAGCTCCCGATCGGTCGGCGAGCAGTACTTC,CASSSRSVGEQYF
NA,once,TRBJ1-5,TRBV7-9,TGTGCCAGCAGCTTAGAAGTTGGAAGCAATCAGCCCCAGCATTTT,CASSLEVGSNQPQHF
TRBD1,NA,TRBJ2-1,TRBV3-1,TGTGCCAGCAGCCAAGACCTGCTATCTAGGGGGCGGAATGAGCAGTTCTTC,CASSQDLLSRGRNEQFF
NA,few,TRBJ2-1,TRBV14,TGTGCCAGCAGCCAGGGGCGGATCTCCTACAATGAGCAGTTCTTC,CASSQGRISYNEQFF
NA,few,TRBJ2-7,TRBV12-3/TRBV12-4,TGTGCCAGCAGTTTCGATCGTGGGGCTAGCGCCTACGAGCAGTACTTC,CASSFDRGASAYEQYF
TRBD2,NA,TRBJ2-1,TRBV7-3,TGTGCCAGCAGCTTAAGAACGAGCGGGGGTTACAGGGAGCAGTTCTTC,CASSLRTSGGYREQFF
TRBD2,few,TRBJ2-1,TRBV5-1,TGCGCCAGCAGGACTAGCGGGGACCTAAATGAGCAGTTCTTC,CASRTSGDLNEQFF
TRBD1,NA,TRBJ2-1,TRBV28,TGTGCCAGCAGAACCGAGACAGGGGGCTTAAGCAATGAGCAGTTCTTC,CASRTETGGLSNEQFF
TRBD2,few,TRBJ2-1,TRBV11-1,TGTGCCAGCAGCTTAGGTTCGGTAGCGGGGTACAATGAGCAGTTCTTC,CASSLGSVAGYNEQFF
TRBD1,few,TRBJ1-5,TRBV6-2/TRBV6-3,TGTGCCAGCAGTTACTGGGACAGGGTGACGGAGCCCCAGCATTTT,CASSYWDRVTEPQHF
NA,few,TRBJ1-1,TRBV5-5,TGTGCCAGCAGCTACGACAGGACCATGAACACTGAAGCTTTCTTT,CASSYDRTMNTEAFF
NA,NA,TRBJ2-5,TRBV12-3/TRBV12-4,TGTGCCAGCAGTCCAGGGGAAGGGGAGACCCAGTACTTC,CASSPGEGETQYF
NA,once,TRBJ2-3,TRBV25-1,TGTGCCAGCAGTGTACATACTCAGGGGTTAACAGATACGCAGTATTTT,CASSVHTQGLTDTQYF
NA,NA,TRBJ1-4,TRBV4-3,TGCGCCAGCAGCCAAGAAGGTTGGGGGGGAAAACTGTTTTTT,CASSQEGWGGKLFF
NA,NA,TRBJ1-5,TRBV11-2,TGTGCCAGCAGCTTAATGACAGCGAAAAATCAGCCCCAGCATTTT,CASSLMTAKNQPQHF
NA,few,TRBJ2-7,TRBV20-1,TGCAGTGCTTTTAACTACCGGGTTGGCGAGCAGTACTTC,CSAFNYRVGEQYF